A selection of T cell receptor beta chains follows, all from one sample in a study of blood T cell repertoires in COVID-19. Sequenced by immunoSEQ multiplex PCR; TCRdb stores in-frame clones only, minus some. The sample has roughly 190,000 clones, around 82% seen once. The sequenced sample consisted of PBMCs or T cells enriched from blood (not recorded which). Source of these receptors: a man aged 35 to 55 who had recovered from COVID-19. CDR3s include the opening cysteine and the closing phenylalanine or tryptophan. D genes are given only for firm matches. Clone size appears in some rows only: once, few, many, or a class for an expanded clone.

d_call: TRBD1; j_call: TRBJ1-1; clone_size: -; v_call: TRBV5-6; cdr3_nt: TGTGCCAGCAGCTGGGTCCCAGGGGGCAGGACTGAAGCTTTCTTT; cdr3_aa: CASSWVPGGRTEAFF
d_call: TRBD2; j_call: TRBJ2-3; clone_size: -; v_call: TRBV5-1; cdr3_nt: TGCGCCAGCAGCTTGCCTAGCGGGAGCACAGATACGCAGTATTTT; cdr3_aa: CASSLPSGSTDTQYF
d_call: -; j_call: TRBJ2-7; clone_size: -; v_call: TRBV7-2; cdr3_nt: TGTGCCAGCAGAACCACGGACAGCTACGAGCAGTACTTC; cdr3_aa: CASRTTDSYEQYF
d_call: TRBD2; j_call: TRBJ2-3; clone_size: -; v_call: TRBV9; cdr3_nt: TGTGCCAGCAGCGTAGGAGGACTAGCGGCGGATACGCAGTATTTT; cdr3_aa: CASSVGGLAADTQYF
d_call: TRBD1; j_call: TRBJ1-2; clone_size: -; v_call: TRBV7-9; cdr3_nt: TGTGCCAGCCCCGACAGGGGGAACTATGGCTACACCTTC; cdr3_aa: CASPDRGNYGYTF
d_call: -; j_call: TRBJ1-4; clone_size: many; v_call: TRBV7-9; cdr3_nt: TGTGCCAGCAGCTTGGGAGGGCCGGATAAGTGGGAAAAACTGTTTTTT; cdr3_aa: CASSLGGPDKWEKLFF
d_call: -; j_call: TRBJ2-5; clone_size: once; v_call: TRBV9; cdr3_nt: TGTGCCAGCAGCCTCCGAAGGGGAGGGGGAGAGACCCAGTACTTC; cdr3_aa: CASSLRRGGGETQYF
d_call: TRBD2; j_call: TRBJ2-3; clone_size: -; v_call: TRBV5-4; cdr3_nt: TGTGCCAGCAGCTTAGCTAGCGGATTCAGCACAGATACGCAGTATTTT; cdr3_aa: CASSLASGFSTDTQYF
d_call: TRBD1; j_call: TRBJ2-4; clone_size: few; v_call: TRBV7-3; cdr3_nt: TGTGCCAGCAGCTTCACAGGGGGCGTCGGCGGCATTCAGTACTTC; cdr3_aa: CASSFTGGVGGIQYF
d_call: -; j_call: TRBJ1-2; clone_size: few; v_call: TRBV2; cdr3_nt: TGTGCCAGCCCAGATGACAGTTACTATGGCTACACCTTC; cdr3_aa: CASPDDSYYGYTF
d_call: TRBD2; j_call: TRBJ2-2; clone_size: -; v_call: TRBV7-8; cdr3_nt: TGTGCCAGCAGCTTAGTCCCACTAGCGGGAGCCGGGGAGCTGTTTTTT; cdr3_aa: CASSLVPLAGAGELFF
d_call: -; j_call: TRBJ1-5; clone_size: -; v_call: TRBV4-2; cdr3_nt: TGTGCCAGCAGCCAAGACTATTTAGGCAATCAGCCCCAGCATTTT; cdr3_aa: CASSQDYLGNQPQHF
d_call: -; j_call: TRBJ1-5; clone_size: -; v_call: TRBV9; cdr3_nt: TGTGCCAGCAGCGCCGGGGGATATAGCAATCAGCCCCAGCATTTT; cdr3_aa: CASSAGGYSNQPQHF
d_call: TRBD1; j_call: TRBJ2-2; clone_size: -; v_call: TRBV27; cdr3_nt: TGTGCCAGCTCAGACAGGGACGTAGCCGGGGAGCTGTTTTTT; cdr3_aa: CASSDRDVAGELFF
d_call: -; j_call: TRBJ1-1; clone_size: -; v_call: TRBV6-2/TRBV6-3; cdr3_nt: TGTGCCAGCAGTTACGGAGGGCAAATGAACACTGAAGCTTTCTTT; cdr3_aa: CASSYGGQMNTEAFF
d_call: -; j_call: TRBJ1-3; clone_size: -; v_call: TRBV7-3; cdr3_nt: TGTGCCAGCAGCCCCTCTCCAGTGACTGGAAACACCATATATTTT; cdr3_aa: CASSPSPVTGNTIYF
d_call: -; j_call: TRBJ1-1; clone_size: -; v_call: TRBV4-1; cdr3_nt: TGCGCCAGCAGCCACGCGGCGAAGAACACTGAAGCTTTCTTT; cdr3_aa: CASSHAAKNTEAFF
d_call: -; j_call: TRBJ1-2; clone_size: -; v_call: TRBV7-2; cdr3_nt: TGTGCCAGCAGCTTAGCCTCCGGTGATTATGGCTACACCTTC; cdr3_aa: CASSLASGDYGYTF
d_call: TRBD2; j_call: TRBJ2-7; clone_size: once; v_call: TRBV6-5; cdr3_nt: TGTGCCAGCACCCCTAGCGGGACCTCCTACGAGCAGTACTTC; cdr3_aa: CASTPSGTSYEQYF
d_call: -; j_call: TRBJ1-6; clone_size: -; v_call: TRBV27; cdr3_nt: TGTGCCAGCAAAGGCCGATCGGGACACGATAATTCACCCCTCCACTTT; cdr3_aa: CASKGRSGHDNSPLHF
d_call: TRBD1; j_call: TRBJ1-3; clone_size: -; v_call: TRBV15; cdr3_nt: TGTGCCACCAGCAGAGGTGACAGGGAGAATGCTGGAAACACCATATATTTT; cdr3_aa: CATSRGDRENAGNTIYF
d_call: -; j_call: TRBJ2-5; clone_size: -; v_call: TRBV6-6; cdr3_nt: TGTGCCAGCAGTCCACCGGGCCAAGAGACCCAGTACTTC; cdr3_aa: CASSPPGQETQYF
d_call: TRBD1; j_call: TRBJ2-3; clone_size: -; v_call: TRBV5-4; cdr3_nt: TGTGCCAGCAGCTTGGTCAACACGGGACAGGGGGCGGGCGATACGCAGTATTTT; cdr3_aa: CASSLVNTGQGAGDTQYF
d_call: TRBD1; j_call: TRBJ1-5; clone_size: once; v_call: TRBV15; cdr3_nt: TGTGCCACCAGCAGTGATAGGGGGCTTTCCGGCAATCAGCCCCAGCATTTT; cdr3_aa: CATSSDRGLSGNQPQHF
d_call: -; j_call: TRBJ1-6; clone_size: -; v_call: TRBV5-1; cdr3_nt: TGCGCCAGCAGCCAAGGGGTGGTAGGCTCACCCCTCCACTTT; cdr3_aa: CASSQGVVGSPLHF
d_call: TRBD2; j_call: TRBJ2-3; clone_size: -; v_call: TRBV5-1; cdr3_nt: TGCGCCAGCGAGGTGACTAGCGGGAGGAATACGCAGTATTTT; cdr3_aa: CASEVTSGRNTQYF
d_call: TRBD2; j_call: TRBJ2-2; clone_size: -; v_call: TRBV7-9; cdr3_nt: TGTGCCAGCAGGCCGGGACTAGCGGCGACCGGGGAGCTGTTTTTT; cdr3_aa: CASRPGLAATGELFF
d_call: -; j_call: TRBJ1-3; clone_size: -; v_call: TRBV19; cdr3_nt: TGTGCCAGTAAACAGGGAGTATCTGGAAACACCATATATTTT; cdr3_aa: CASKQGVSGNTIYF
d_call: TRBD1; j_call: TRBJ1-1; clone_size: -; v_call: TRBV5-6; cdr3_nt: TGTGCCAGCAGCGAGACAGGGGAGACTGAAGCTTTCTTT; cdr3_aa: CASSETGETEAFF
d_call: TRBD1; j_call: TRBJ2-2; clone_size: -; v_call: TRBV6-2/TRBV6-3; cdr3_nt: TGTGCCAGCACCCCTCCCGCCCGAGACAGGGGCCTTGCGAACACCGGGGAGCTGTTTTTT; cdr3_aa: CASTPPARDRGLANTGELFF
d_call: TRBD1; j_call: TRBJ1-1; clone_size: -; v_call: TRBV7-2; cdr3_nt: TGTGCCAGCAGCCGCAGACAGGGAGCAGTCACTGAAGCTTTCTTT; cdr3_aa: CASSRRQGAVTEAFF
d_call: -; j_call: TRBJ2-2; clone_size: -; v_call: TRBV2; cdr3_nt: TGTGCCAGCACGCCCCCGCCGCCGACAGAGAACACCGGGGAGCTGTTTTTT; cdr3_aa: CASTPPPPTENTGELFF
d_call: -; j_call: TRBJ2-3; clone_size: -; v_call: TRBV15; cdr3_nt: TGTGCCACCAATTCCAGAGGTTCAGATACGCAGTATTTT; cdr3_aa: CATNSRGSDTQYF
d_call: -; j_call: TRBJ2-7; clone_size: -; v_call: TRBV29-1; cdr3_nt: TGCAGGGACTTTGGACAGTACGTCAACGAGCAGTACTTC; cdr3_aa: CRDFGQYVNEQYF
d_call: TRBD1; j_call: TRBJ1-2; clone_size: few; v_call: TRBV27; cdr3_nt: TGTGCCAGCAGAAACGGACAGGCGGCTTATGGCTACACCTTC; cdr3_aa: CASRNGQAAYGYTF
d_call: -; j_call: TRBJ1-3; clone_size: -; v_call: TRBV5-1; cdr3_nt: TGCGCCAGCAGCTTGGGCGCACCCTCTGGAAACACCATATATTTT; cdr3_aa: CASSLGAPSGNTIYF
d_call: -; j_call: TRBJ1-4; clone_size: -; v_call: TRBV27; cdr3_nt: TGTGCCAGCAAACCGAGGCCCAATGAAAAACTGTTTTTT; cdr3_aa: CASKPRPNEKLFF
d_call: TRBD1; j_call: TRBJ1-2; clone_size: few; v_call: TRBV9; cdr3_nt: TGTGCCAGCAGGGGGACAGGGGGTTACTATGGCTACACCTTC; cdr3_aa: CASRGTGGYYGYTF
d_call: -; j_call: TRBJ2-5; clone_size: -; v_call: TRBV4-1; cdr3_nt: TGCGCCAGCAGCCAAGCGGTGGGGGGAGCTTACCAAGAGACCCAGTACTTC; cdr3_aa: CASSQAVGGAYQETQYF
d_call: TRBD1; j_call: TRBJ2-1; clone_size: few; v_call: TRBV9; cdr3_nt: TGTGCCAGCAGCGTCTCCGACAGGGGGCATGAGCAGTTCTTC; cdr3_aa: CASSVSDRGHEQFF
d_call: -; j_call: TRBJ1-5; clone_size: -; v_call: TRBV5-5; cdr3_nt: TGTGCCAGCAGCGCGATCTACAGGACCCAGCCCCAGCATTTT; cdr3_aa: CASSAIYRTQPQHF
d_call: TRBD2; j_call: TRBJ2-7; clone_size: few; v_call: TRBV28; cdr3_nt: TGTGCCAGCAGCTCCTCTAGCGGGGCTACTCCTTTCTACGAGCAGTACTTC; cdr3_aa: CASSSSSGATPFYEQYF
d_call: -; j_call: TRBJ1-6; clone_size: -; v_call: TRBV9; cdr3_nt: TGTGCCAGCAGCCCGGGACAAGGCAAGAATTCACCCCTCCACTTT; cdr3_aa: CASSPGQGKNSPLHF
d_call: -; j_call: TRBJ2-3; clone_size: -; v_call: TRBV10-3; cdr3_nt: TGTGCCATCAGTGAGGTCGGGGATACGCAGTATTTT; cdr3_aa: CAISEVGDTQYF
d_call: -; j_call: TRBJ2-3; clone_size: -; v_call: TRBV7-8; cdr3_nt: TGTGCCAGCAGAACCCTACCCGGGGGCACAGATACGCAGTATTTT; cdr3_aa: CASRTLPGGTDTQYF
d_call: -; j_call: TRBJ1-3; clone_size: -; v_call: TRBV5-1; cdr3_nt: TGCGCCAGCAGCTTGGCCGCAGGGTCTGGAAACACCATATATTTT; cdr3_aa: CASSLAAGSGNTIYF
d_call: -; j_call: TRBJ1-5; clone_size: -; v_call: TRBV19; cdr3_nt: TGTGCCACCTCCCGGGACTTTAGCAATCAGCCCCAGCATTTT; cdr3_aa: CATSRDFSNQPQHF
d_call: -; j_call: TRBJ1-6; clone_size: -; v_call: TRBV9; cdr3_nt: TGTGCCAGCAGCGTAGACAGTGCCTATAATTCACCCCTCCACTTT; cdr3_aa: CASSVDSAYNSPLHF
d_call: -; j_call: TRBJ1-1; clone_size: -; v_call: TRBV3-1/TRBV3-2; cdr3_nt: TGTGCCAGCAGCCAAGATAAGACGGGGTCCACTGAAGCTTTCTTT; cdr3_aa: CASSQDKTGSTEAFF